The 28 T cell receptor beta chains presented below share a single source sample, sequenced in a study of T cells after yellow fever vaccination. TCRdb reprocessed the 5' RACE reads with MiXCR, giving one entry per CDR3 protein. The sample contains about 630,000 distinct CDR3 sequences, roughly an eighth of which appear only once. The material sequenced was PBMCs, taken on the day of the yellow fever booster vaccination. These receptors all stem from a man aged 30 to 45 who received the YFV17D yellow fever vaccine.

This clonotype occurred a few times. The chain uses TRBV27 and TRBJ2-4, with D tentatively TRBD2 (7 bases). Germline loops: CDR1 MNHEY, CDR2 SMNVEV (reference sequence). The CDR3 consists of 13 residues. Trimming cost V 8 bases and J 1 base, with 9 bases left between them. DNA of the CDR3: TGTGCCAGCGGGAGGGGGGCCAAAAACATTCAGTACTTC. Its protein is CASGRGAKNIQYF.

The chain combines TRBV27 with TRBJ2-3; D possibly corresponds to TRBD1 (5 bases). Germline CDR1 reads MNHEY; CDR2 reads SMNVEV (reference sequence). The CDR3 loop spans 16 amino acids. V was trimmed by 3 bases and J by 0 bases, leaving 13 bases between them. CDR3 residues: CASSFTGASSTDTQYF. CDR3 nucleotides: TGTGCCAGCAGTTTCACAGGAGCCTCTAGCACAGATACGCAGTATTTT.

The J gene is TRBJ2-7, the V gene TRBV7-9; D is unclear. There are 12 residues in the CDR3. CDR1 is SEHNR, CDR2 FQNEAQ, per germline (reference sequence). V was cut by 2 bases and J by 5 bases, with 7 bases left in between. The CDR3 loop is CASSLLKNEQYF. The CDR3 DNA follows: TGTGCCAGCAGCTTACTCAAAAACGAGCAGTACTTC. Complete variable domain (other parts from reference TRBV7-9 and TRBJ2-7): DTGVSQNPRHKITKRGQNVTFRCDPISEHNRLYWYRQTLGQGPEFLTYFQNEAQLEKSRLLSDRFSAERPKGSFSTLEIQRTEQGDSAMYLCASSLLKNEQYFGPGTRLTVT.

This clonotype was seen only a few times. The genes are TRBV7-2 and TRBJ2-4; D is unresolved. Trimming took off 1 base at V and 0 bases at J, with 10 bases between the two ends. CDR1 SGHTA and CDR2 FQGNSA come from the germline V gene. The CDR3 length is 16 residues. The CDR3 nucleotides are TGTGCCAGCAGCTTAGGTGCGCAGATAGCCAAAAACATTCAGTACTTC. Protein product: CASSLGAQIAKNIQYF.

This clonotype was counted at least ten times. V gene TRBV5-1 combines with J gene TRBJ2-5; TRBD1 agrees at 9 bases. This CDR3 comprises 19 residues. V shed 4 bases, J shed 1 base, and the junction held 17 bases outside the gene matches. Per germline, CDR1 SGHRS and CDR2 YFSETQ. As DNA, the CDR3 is TGCGCCAGCAGCGCGTCTTCACCGGGACAGGGAAAGCCCCAAGAGACCCAGTACTTC. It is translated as CASSASSPGQGKPQETQYF.

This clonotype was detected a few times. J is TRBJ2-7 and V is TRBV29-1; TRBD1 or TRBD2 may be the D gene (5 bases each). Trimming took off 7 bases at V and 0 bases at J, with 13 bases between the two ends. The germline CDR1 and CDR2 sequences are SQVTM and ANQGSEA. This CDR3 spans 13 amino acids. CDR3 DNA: TGCAGCGCCGGAGCCGGGACCTCCTACGAGCAGTACTTC. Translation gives CSAGAGTSYEQYF.

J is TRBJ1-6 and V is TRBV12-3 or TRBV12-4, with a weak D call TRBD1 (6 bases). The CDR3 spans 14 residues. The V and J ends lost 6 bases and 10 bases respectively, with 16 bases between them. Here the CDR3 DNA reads TGTGCCAGCAGACCGGGGGCTTCGCCCTCACCCCTCCACTTT. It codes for CASRPGASPSPLHF.

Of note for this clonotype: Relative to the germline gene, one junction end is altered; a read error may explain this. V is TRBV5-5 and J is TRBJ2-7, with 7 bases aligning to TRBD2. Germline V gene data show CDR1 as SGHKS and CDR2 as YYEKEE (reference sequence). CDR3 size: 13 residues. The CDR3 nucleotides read TGTGCCATCAGCCGAGGACTAGCCTACGAGCAGTACTTC. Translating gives CAISRGLAYEQYF.

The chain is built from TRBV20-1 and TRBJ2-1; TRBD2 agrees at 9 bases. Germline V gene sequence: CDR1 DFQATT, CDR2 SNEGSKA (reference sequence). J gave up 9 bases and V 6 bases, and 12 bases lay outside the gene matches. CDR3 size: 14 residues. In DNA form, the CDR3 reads TGCAGTGCCTCCAGGGGCGGGAGGGAGGGTGAGCAGTTCTTC. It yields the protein CSASRGGREGEQFF.

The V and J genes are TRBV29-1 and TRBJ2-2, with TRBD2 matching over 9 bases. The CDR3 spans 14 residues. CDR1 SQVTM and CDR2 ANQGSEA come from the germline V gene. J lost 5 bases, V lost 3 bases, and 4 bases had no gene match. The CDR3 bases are TGCAGCGTTGATTTAGCGGGAGTAACCGGGGAGCTGTTTTTT. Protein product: CSVDLAGVTGELFF.

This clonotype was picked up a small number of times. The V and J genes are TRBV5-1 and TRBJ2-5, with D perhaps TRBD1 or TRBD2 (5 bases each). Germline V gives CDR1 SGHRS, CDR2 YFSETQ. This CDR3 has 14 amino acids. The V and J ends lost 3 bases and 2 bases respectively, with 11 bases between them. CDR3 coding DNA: TGCGCCAGCAGCTCAGGGACGCGGCAAGAGACCCAGTACTTC. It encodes CASSSGTRQETQYF.

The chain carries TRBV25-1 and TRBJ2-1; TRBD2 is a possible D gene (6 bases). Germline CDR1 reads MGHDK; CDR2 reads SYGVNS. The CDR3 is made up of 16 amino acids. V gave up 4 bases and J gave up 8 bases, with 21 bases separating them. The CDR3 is CASSAPSAKGEDEQFF. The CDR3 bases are TGTGCCAGCAGTGCACCTAGCGCAAAAGGGGAGGATGAGCAGTTCTTC.

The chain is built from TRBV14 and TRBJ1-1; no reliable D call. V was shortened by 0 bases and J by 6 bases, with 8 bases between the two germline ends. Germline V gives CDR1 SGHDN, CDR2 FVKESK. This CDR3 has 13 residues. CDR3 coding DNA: TGTGCCAGCAGCCAAGACTCTCTGTCTGAAGCTTTCTTT. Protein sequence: CASSQDSLSEAFF.

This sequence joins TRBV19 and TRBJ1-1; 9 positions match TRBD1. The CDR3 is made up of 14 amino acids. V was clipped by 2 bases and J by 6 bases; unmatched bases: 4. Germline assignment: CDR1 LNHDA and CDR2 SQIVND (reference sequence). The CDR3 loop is CASSIWDRDAEAFF. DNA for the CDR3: TGTGCCAGTAGTATATGGGACAGGGACGCTGAAGCTTTCTTT.

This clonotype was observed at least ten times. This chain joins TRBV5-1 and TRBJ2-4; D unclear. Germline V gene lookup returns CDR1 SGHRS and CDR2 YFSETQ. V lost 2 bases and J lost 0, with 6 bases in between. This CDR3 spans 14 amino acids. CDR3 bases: TGCGCCAGCAGCTTATCGGTAGCCAAAAACATTCAGTACTTC. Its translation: CASSLSVAKNIQYF.

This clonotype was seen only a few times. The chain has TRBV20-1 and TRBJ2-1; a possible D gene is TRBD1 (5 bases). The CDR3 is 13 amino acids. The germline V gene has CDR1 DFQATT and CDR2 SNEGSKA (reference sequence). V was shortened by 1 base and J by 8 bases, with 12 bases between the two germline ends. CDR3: CSARAPQGYEQFF. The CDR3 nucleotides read TGCAGTGCTAGAGCTCCCCAGGGCTATGAGCAGTTCTTC.

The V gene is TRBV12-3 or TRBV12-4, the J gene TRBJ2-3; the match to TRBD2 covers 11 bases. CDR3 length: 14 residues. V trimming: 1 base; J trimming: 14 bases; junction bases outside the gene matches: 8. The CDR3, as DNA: TGTGCCAGCAGTTTAGGGACTAGCGGGTTGGGGAGGTATTTT. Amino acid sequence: CASSLGTSGLGRYF.

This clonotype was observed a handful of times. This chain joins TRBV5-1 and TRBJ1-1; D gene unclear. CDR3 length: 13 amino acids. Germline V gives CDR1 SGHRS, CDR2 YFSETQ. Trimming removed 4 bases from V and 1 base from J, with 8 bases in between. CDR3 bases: TGCGCCAGCAGCATACAAGAGAACACTGAAGCTTTCTTT. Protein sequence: CASSIQENTEAFF.

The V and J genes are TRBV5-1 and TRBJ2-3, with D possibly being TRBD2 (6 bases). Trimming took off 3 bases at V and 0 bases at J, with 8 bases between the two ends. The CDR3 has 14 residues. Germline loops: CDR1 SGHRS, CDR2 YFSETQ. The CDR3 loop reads CASSWGTSTDTQYF. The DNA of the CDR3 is TGCGCCAGCAGCTGGGGGACTAGCACAGATACGCAGTATTTT.

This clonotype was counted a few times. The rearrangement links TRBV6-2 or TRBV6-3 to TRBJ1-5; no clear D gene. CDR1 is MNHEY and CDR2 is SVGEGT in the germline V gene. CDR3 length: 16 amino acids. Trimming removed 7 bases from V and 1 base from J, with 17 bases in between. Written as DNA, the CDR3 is TGTGCCAGCACTCCCATGGGGTCGACGAGCAATCAGCCCCAGCATTTT. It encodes CASTPMGSTSNQPQHF.

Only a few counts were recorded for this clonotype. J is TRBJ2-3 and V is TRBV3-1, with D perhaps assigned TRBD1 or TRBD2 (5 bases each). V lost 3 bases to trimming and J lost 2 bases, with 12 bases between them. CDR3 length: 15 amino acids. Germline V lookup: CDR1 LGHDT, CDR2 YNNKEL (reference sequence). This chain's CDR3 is CASSHLRDDTDTQYF. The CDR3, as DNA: TGTGCCAGCAGCCACCTCCGGGACGACACAGATACGCAGTATTTT.

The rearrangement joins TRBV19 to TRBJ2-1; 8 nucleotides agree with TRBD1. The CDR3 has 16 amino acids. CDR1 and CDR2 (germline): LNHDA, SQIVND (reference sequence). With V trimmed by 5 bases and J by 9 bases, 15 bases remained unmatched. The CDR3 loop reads CASSATGTGLKGEQFF. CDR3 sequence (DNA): TGTGCCAGTAGTGCTACCGGGACAGGATTAAAGGGTGAGCAGTTCTTC.

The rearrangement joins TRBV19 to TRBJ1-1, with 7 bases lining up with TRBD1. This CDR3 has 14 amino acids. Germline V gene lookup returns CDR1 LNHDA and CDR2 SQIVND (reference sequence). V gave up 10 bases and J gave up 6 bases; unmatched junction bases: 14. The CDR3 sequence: CATSRQGHGAEAFF. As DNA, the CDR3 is TGTGCCACAAGCCGACAGGGCCATGGGGCTGAAGCTTTCTTT.

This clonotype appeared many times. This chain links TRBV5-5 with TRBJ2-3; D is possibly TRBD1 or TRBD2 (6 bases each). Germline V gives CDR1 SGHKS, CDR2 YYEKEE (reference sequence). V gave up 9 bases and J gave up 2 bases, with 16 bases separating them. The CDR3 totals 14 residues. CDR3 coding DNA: TGTGCCACCTACGGTTCGGGGGCCACAGATACGCAGTATTTT. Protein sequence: CATYGSGATDTQYF. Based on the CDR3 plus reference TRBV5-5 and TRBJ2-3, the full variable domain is DAGVTQSPTHLIKTRGQQVTLRCSPISGHKSVSWYQQVLGQGPQFIFQYYEKEERGRGNFPDRFSARQFPNYSSELNVNALLLGDSALYLCATYGSGATDTQYFGPGTRLTVL.

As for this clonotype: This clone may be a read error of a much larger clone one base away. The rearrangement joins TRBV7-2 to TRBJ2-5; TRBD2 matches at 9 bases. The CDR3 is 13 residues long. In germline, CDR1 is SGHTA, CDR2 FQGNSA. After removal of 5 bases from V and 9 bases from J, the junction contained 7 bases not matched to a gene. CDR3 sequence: CASSGQRGEAQYF. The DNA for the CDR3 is TGTGCCAGCAGCGGACAGCGGGGGGAGGCCCAGTACTTC.

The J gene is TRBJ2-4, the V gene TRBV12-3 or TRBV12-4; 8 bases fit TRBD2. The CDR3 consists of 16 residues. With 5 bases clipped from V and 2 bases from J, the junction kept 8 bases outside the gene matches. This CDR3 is CASSSGRGGTKNIQYF. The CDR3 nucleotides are TGTGCCAGCAGTAGTGGTCGGGGGGGTACCAAAAACATTCAGTACTTC.

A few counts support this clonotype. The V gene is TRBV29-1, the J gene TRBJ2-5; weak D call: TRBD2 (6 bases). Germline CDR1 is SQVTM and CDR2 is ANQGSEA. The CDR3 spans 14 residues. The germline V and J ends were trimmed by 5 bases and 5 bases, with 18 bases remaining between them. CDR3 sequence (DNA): TGCAGCGTTCATTCGGGACTCCGGGAGGAGACCCAGTACTTC. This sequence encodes CSVHSGLREETQYF.

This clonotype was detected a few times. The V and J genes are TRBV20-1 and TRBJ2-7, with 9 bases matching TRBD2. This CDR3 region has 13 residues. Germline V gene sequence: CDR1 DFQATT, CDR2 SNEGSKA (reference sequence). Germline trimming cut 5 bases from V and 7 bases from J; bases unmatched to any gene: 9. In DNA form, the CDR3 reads TGCAGTGCTCCGATAGCGGGAGTGGAAGAGCAGTACTTC. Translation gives CSAPIAGVEEQYF.